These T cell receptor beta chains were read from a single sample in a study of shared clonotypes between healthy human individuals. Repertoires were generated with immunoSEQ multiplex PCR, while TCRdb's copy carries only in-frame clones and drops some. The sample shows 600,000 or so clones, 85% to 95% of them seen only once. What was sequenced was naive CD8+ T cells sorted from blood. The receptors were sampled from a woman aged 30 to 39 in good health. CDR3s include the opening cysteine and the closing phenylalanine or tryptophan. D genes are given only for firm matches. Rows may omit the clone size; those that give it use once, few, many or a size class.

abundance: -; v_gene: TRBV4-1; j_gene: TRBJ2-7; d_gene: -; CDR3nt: TGCGCCAGCAGCCAAGAAGACGGAGGGGGAGGCGAGCAGTACTTC; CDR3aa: CASSQEDGGGGEQYF
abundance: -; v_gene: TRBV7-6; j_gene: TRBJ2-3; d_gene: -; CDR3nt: TGTGCCAGCAGCTTAGGTGGGACACTAAACACAGATACGCAGTATTTT; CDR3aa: CASSLGGTLNTDTQYF
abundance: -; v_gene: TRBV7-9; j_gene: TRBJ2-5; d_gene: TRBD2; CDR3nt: TGTGCCAGCAGCACTACTACGGGACTAGCGAAAGAGACCCAGTACTTC; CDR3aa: CASSTTTGLAKETQYF
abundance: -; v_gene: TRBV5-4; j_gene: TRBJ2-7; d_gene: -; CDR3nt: TGTGCCAGCAGCTTAGGGGCGGCAAGCTCCTACGAGCAGTACTTC; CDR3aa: CASSLGAASSYEQYF
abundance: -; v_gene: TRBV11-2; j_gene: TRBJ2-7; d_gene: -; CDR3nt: TGTGCCAGCAGCACCTCGGACGCCCTAAGCTACGAGCAGTACTTC; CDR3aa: CASSTSDALSYEQYF
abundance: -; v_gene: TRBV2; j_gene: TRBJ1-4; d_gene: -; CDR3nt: TGTGCCGCCAGCAGCTGGGCAGGGATTAATGAAAAACTGTTTTTT; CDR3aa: CAASSWAGINEKLFF
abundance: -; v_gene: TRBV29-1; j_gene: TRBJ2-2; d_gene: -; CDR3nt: TGCAGCGTTGAATGGCCGAACGCCGGGGAGCTGTTTTTT; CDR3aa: CSVEWPNAGELFF
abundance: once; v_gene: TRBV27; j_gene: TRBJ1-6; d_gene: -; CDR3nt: TGTGCCAGCAGTTCCCAGGCTAATTCACCCCTCCACTTT; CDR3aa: CASSSQANSPLHF
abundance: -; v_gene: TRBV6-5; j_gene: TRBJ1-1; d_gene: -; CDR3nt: TGTGCCAGCAGTTACGGAATGGGTGCGATGAACACTGAAGCTTTCTTT; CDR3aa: CASSYGMGAMNTEAFF
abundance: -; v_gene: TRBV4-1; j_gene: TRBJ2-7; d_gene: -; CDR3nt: TGCGCCAGCAGCCCCGTGAGGGCAAGCTCCTACGAGCAGTACTTC; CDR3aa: CASSPVRASSYEQYF
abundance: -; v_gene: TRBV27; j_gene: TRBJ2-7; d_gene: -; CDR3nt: TGTGCCAGCAGTTTTTTAGGGTCGGGCGAGCAGTACTTC; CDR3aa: CASSFLGSGEQYF